One sample yielded the 21 T cell receptor beta chains listed below, sequenced in a study of blood T cell repertoires in COVID-19. Produced via immunoSEQ multiplex PCR; TCRdb's table is partial and in-frame only. The data hold roughly 280,000 clones, with 89% observed a single time. Material for sequencing was peripheral blood. All receptors derive from a man aged 50 to 59 with acute or convalescent COVID-19.

J is TRBJ2-3 and V is TRBV5-1, with D perhaps TRBD2 (6 bases). The V gene's germline CDR1 is SGHRS and CDR2 YFSETQ. CDR3 length: 14 residues. V was cut by 0 bases and J by 6 bases, with 11 bases left in between. The CDR3 region has the DNA TGCGCCAGCAGCTTGGTAGGGGCGGGGGATACGCAGTATTTT. Translated, it gives CASSLVGAGDTQYF.

The rearrangement uses TRBV5-1 and TRBJ2-5; TRBD2 matches 7 bases. Per the germline V gene, CDR1 is SGHRS and CDR2 is YFSETQ. The CDR3 length is 14 residues. Trimming removed 4 bases from V and 5 bases from J; junction bases left unmatched: 8. As DNA, the CDR3 is TGCGCCAGCAGCGGGAGGGGTGTCTTGGAGACCCAGTACTTC. This codes for CASSGRGVLETQYF.

The chain combines TRBV9 with TRBJ1-1, with D possibly being TRBD1 (6 bases). Germline CDR1 reads SGDLS; CDR2 reads YYNGEE. V lost 2 bases, J lost 0 bases, and 17 bases lay in between. This CDR3 has 17 residues. The CDR3 DNA reads TGTGCCAGCAGCGTCGCCCGGGACACTTGGATGAACACTGAAGCTTTCTTT. Its protein is CASSVARDTWMNTEAFF.

The V gene is TRBV30, the J gene TRBJ1-2, with unresolved D. The CDR3 spans 14 residues. The V end was cut by 4 bases, the J end by 4 bases, with 16 bases between. Germline CDR1 and CDR2: GTSNPN and SVGIG (reference sequence). The CDR3 spells CAWIPWTGIYGYTF. The CDR3 bases are TGTGCCTGGATCCCTTGGACGGGAATCTATGGCTACACCTTC. The full variable domain, completed using reference TRBV30 and TRBJ1-2, is SQTIHQWPATLVQPVGSPLSLECTVEGTSNPNLYWYRQAAGRGLQLLFYSVGIGQISSEVPQNLSASRPQDRQFILSSKKLLLSDSGFYLCAWIPWTGIYGYTFGSGTRLTVV.

The chain carries TRBV11-2 and TRBJ1-2, with a possible D match to TRBD1 (6 bases). The CDR3 has 14 amino acids. V gave up 2 bases and J gave up 4 bases, with 11 bases separating them. Germline V CDR1 and CDR2: SGHAT, FQNNGV. CDR3 nucleotide sequence: TGTGCCAGCAGCTTACACAGGGTTGGCTATGGCTACACCTTC. The encoded protein is CASSLHRVGYGYTF.

The CDR3 DNA reads TGTGCCAGCAGCTCCTTGGGGGGTGTGGGCTACACCTTC. Protein product: CASSSLGGVGYTF. The gene calls are TRBV11-2 and TRBJ1-2, with D maybe TRBD1 (5 bases). Germline values: CDR1 SGHAT, CDR2 FQNNGV. V was trimmed by 4 bases and J by 8 bases, leaving 14 bases between them. The CDR3 is made up of 13 amino acids.

The chain links TRBV9 to TRBJ2-2; 7 bases line up with TRBD1. The CDR3 length is 16 residues. Germline CDR1 and CDR2: SGDLS and YYNGEE. With V trimmed by 4 bases and J by 5 bases, 11 bases remained unmatched. The CDR3 loop reads CASSPRQGSRTGELFF. The CDR3 region has the DNA TGTGCCAGCAGCCCCCGACAGGGCAGTCGGACCGGGGAGCTGTTTTTT.

The chain is built from TRBV19 and TRBJ2-2; 8 bases are a match to TRBD1. V dropped 5 bases and J dropped 5; count of bases not matched to a gene: 16. The germline V gene encodes CDR1 LNHDA and CDR2 SQIVND (reference sequence). The CDR3 extends over 18 amino acids. The CDR3 spells CASSGRQGPPRNTGELFF. The CDR3 DNA sequence: TGTGCCAGTAGTGGGAGACAGGGGCCGCCGCGGAATACCGGGGAGCTGTTTTTT. Combining the CDR3 with reference TRBV19 and TRBJ2-2 gives the whole variable domain DGGITQSPKYLFRKEGQNVTLSCEQNLNHDAMYWYRQDPGQGLRLIYYSQIVNDFQKGDIAEGYSVSREKKESFPLTVTSAQKNPTAFYLCASSGRQGPPRNTGELFFGEGSRLTVL.

This clone was found many times. The chain has TRBV7-9 and TRBJ1-2; D gene unclear. The CDR3 sequence is 11 residues long. Germline V gives CDR1 SEHNR, CDR2 FQNEAQ (reference sequence). V gave up 5 bases and J gave up 4 bases, with 5 bases separating them. CDR3: CASSLRYGYTF. The CDR3 bases are TGTGCCAGCAGCCTCCGCTATGGCTACACCTTC.

V usage is TRBV29-1 and J usage is TRBJ1-2; 11 bases are a match to TRBD1. The ends lost 4 bases at V and 8 bases at J; junction bases unmatched: 0. CDR1 and CDR2 from the germline V gene are SQVTM and ANQGSEA. This CDR3 contains 11 residues. The CDR3 loop is CSVGTGGGYTF. The CDR3 region has the DNA TGCAGCGTTGGGACAGGGGGCGGCTACACCTTC.

This chain joins TRBV7-8 and TRBJ1-2; D unclear. Trimming stripped 3 bases from V and 1 base from J, with 15 bases between. Germline assignment: CDR1 SGHVS and CDR2 FQNEAQ. CDR3 length: 16 amino acids. This chain's CDR3 is CASSLMSGELNYGYTF. As DNA, the CDR3 is TGTGCCAGCAGCTTGATGAGCGGCGAACTTAACTATGGCTACACCTTC.

The chain couples TRBV5-1 to TRBJ2-3; D remains ambiguous. In germline, CDR1 is SGHRS, CDR2 YFSETQ. The V end was cut by 0 bases, the J end by 2 bases, with 16 bases between. The CDR3 has 17 residues. CDR3: CASSLAASSSSTDTQYF. CDR3 DNA: TGCGCCAGCAGCTTGGCCGCTTCTAGTTCCTCCACAGATACGCAGTATTTT.

The CDR3, as DNA: TGTGCCAGCAGCCAAACCGGGACAGAAACAGATACGCAGTATTTT. Translation: CASSQTGTETDTQYF. J is TRBJ2-3 and V is TRBV7-6; TRBD1 agrees at 7 bases. V trimming: 5 bases; J trimming: 3 bases; junction bases outside the gene matches: 8. CDR3 length: 15 residues. Germline lookup yields CDR1 SGHVS and CDR2 FNYEAQ.

The chain has TRBV10-3 and TRBJ1-5; 8 nucleotides agree with TRBD1. Trimming took 6 bases from V and 7 from J; bases not matched to a gene: 11. Germline values: CDR1 ENHRY, CDR2 SYGVKD. This CDR3 region has 15 residues. The CDR3 region is CAISDSTGGGQPQHF. CDR3 bases: TGTGCCATCAGCGATTCTACAGGGGGAGGACAGCCCCAGCATTTT.

V usage is TRBV4-1 and J usage is TRBJ1-2; D might be TRBD1 (6 bases). CDR3 size: 15 residues. V lost 1 base and J 1 base, leaving 10 bases between the germline ends. Germline CDR1 is MGHRA and CDR2 is YSYEKL. DNA of the CDR3: TGCGCCAGCAGCCAAGGCGACAGGCGTAACTATGGCTACACCTTC. It codes for CASSQGDRRNYGYTF.

V is TRBV9 and J is TRBJ2-7; possibly TRBD1 for D (7 bases). V lost 4 bases, J lost 5 bases, and 25 bases lay in between. This CDR3 has 17 residues. CDR1 SGDLS and CDR2 YYNGEE come from the germline V gene. The CDR3 protein is CASSPRGGGAPPNEQYF. In DNA, the CDR3 is TGTGCCAGCAGCCCGCGAGGAGGGGGCGCTCCCCCCAACGAGCAGTACTTC.

In the case of this clone: This same CDR3 is encoded by further DNA sequences in the sample. CDR3 amino acids: CASSLGTGGNQPQHF. The CDR3 nucleotides are TGCGCCAGCAGCCTAGGGACAGGGGGCAATCAGCCCCAGCATTTT. The J gene is TRBJ1-5, the V gene TRBV5-1; 10 bases agree with TRBD1. The germline CDR1 and CDR2 sequences are SGHRS and YFSETQ. V was clipped by 4 bases and J by 2 bases; unmatched bases: 3. The CDR3 spans 15 residues.

V and J are TRBV19 and TRBJ1-4; maybe TRBD1 (5 bases). From germline, CDR1 is LNHDA and CDR2 SQIVND (reference sequence). The V gene lost 3 bases and the J gene lost 4 bases, with 12 bases spanning the gap. The CDR3 spans 15 residues. The CDR3 sequence: CASSIGGLNNEKLFF. CDR3 sequence (DNA): TGTGCCAGTAGTATCGGGGGACTGAATAATGAAAAACTGTTTTTT.

This rearrangement joins TRBV19 to TRBJ2-5, with D possibly being TRBD2 (6 bases). This CDR3 comprises 14 residues. Germline V gene lookup returns CDR1 LNHDA and CDR2 SQIVND (reference sequence). V gave up 3 bases and J gave up 5 bases, with 13 bases separating them. The CDR3 reads CASSIQGTFETQYF. CDR3 DNA: TGTGCCAGTAGTATTCAAGGGACTTTTGAGACCCAGTACTTC.

The chain recombines TRBV2 with TRBJ2-1, with unresolved D. Germline V gene data show CDR1 as SNHLY and CDR2 as FYNNEI. This CDR3 contains 13 residues. Trimming left V 4 bases short and J 0 bases short, with 4 bases between. The CDR3 protein is CASSGSSYNEQFF. Here the CDR3 DNA reads TGTGCCAGCAGTGGCAGCTCCTACAATGAGCAGTTCTTC.

V is TRBV2 and J is TRBJ2-1; 10 nucleotides match TRBD2. Germline V lookup: CDR1 SNHLY, CDR2 FYNNEI. The CDR3 sequence is 15 residues long. Trimming at V came to 6 bases and at J to 2 bases, leaving 4 bases not matched to a gene. CDR3 coding DNA: TGTGCCAGCAGGGCTAGCGGGGGCCCCTACAATGAGCAGTTCTTC. It encodes CASRASGGPYNEQFF.